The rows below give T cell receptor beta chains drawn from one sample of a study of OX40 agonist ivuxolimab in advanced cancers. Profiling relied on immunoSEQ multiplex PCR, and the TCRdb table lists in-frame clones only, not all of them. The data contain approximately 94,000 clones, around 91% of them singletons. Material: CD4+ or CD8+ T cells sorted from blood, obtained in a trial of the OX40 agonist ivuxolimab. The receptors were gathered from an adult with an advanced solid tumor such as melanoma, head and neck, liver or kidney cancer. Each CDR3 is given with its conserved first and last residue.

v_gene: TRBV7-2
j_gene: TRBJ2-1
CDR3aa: CASSRPGQGAYNEQFF

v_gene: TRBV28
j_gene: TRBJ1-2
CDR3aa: CASSAGLYYGYTF

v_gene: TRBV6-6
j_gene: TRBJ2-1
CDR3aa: CASSYNRGAGYNEQFF

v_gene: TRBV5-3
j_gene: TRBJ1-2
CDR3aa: CASSLGPPENYGYTF

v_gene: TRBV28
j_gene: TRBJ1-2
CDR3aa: CASSQIGTGKLRGYTF

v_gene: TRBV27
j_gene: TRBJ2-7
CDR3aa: CASSLTIRYEQYF

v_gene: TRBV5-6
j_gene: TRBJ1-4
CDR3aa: CASSLWGTGGAGGKLFF

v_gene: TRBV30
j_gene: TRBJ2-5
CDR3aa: CAWGRGEGQETQYF

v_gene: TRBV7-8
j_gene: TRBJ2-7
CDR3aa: CASSTVDRGFSYEQYF

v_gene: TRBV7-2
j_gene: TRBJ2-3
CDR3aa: CASSLDGPSGSSTDTQYF

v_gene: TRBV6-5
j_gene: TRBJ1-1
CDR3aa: CASSQGGPEAFF

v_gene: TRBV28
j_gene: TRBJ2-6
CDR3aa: CASRGPSGANVLTF

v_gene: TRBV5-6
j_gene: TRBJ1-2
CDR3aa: CASSSEGARGLAYTF

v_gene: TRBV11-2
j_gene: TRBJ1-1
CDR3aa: CASSTRQGAGTEAFF

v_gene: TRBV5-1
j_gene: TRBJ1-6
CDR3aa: CASSLNSPGDSSPLHF

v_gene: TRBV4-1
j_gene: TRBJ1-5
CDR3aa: CASSRGVGNQPQHF

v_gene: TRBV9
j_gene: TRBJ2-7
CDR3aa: CASSVAHRDRGHEQYF

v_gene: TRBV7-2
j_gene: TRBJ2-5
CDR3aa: CASSRRAGGETQYF

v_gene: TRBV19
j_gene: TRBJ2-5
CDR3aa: CASSIQRATQETQYF

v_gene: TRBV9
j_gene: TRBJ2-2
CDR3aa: CASSPIGGVGELFF

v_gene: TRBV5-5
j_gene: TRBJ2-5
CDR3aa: CASSLGAQRETQYF

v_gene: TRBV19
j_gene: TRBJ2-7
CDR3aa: CASSIVGGLAGKQYF

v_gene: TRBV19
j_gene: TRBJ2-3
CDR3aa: CASSPGRRPDTQYF